This paragraph reports one T cell receptor beta chain. Noted treatment: some 20 received Ad26.COV2.S at low or high dose, single or two shots; roughly five received placebo; per-sample allocation not given. On day 63 after the first injection, vaccine and placebo recipients gave samples. This specimen belongs to a study of Ad26.COV2.S vaccination and SARS-CoV-2 variants. Libraries were prepared by immunoSEQ multiplex PCR; TCRdb keeps only in-frame clonotypes and omits some of them. Of fewer than 400,000 clones in the sample, around four fifths were seen once. This sequence originates from a person between 18 and 65 years old who received the Ad26.COV2.S COVID-19 vaccine or a placebo. Sequenced here: peripheral blood, sampled in a trial of Ad26.COV2.S vaccine versus placebo.

The CDR3 region is CASSLDAGSLDSPLHF. The DNA of the CDR3 is TGCGCCAGCAGCTTGGATGCGGGATCACTGGATTCACCCCTCCACTTT. V is TRBV5-1 and J is TRBJ1-6; D unresolved. Germline V gene data show CDR1 as SGHRS and CDR2 as YFSETQ. Trimming cost V 0 bases and J 8 bases, with 15 bases left between them. This CDR3 contains 16 residues.